The sequence of this T cell receptor (beta chain) was determined in a study of blood T cells in healthy people across ages. PCR was performed a second time for about 7 to 12 cycles using a sample-barcoded 5' primer and a J-beta primer mix. TCRdb used MiXCR to reprocess the 5' RACE reads, holding one entry per CDR3 protein. The table records more than 650,000 distinct CDR3 sequences, around half of them present only once. Sequencing input: blood. The sequence came from a man aged 80 or over in good health.

CDR3 nucleotide sequence: TGTGCCAGCAGCTTAGCCGGACTAGCGAGCGGGGAGCTGTTTTTT. As protein: CASSLAGLASGELFF. The V call is TRBV7-8, the J call TRBJ2-2; 9 bases align to TRBD2. The junction had 3 bases not matched to a gene; V was cut back by 0 bases and J by 7 bases. This CDR3 is built from 15 residues. CDR1 SGHVS and CDR2 FQNEAQ come from the germline V gene.